Reported below is one T cell receptor beta chain. The source of the sample is a study of blood T cell repertoires in COVID-19. About the research overall: Sites in the United States, Italy and Spain provided acute and convalescent COVID-19 samples. The analysed material was cDNA or gDNA that came from T cells, B-cell-depleted T cells, or PBMCs.

Per the original data handling: For nucleated cells, counts were estimated from reference gene primer amplification. Measured with immunoSEQ multiplex PCR; TCRdb has only the in-frame clones, and not every one. Clonal size and the V and J genes are those of that table, whereas D and trimming came from the DNA. The sample holds 90,000 to 120,000 clones, approximately 70% seen once. The source is a man older than 75 with acute or convalescent COVID-19. The specimen sequenced was peripheral blood.

The CDR3 bases are TGTGCCAGCAGCGCGGGGGGGAGGCAGAATGAAGCTTTCTTT. Translating gives CASSAGGRQNEAFF. The chain joins TRBV9 to TRBJ1-1, with TRBD1 as a possible D gene (5 bases). The germline CDR1 and CDR2 sequences are SGDLS and YYNGEE. The CDR3 runs to 14 residues. The ends were cut back, 3 bases at V and 7 bases at J, with 16 bases in the middle. The whole variable domain, filled in from reference TRBV9 and TRBJ1-1, reads DSGVTQTPKHLITATGQRVTLRCSPRSGDLSVYWYQQSLDQGLQFLIQYYNGEERAKGNILERFSAQQFPDLHSELNLSSLELGDSALYFCASSAGGRQNEAFFGQGTRLTVV.